The text below deals with one T cell receptor beta chain. Its antigen is still unknown. Amplified TCR beta CDR3 regions derived from RNA transcripts. TCR CDR3 regions were first amplified by RT-PCR with HTBI primers. One entry per CDR3 protein results from TCRdb running MiXCR on the multiplex PCR reads. The sample holds fewer than 650,000 distinct CDR3 sequences; around 14% are singletons and the top ten take 4.5% to 6%. The V and J ends lost 5 bases and 0 bases respectively, with 20 bases between them. Germline CDR1 and CDR2: SEHNR and FQNEAQ (reference sequence). The CDR3 is 18 amino acids. In making diagnoses, clinical symptoms, serum thyroxine and TRAb, thyroid ultrasound and orbital computed tomography were all used. This record belongs to a study of T cells in Graves' hyperthyroidism and ophthalmopathy. Study-wide results and limits: Most expanded thyroid clonotypes above 0.001 recurred in blood.

V usage is TRBV7-9 and J usage is TRBJ2-1, with D unclear. This clonotype was sampled from a woman younger than 45 with Graves' hyperthyroidism that later progressed to Graves' ophthalmopathy. What was sequenced was blood. The CDR3 here is CASSPPQGFSSSYNEQFF. Written as DNA, the CDR3 is TGTGCCAGCAGCCCCCCCCAAGGGTTTAGTAGCTCCTACAATGAGCAGTTCTTC.